These 3 T cell receptor beta chains were sequenced from one sample in a study of blood T cell repertoires in COVID-19. This table comes from immunoSEQ multiplex PCR, and its TCRdb copy is limited to in-frame clones, with some not included. The sample has 250,000 or so clones, 86% seen once. The sample comprised peripheral blood. These receptors were obtained from a woman under 40 with active or convalescent COVID-19.

This clone was seen many times. V gene TRBV6-1 combines with J gene TRBJ1-5, with D perhaps TRBD1 (6 bases). The germline gives CDR1 MNHNS, CDR2 SASEGT. Trimming stripped 3 bases from V and 6 bases from J, with 9 bases between. The CDR3 contains 13 residues. CDR3 sequence: CASSEVRGQPQHF. CDR3 coding DNA: TGTGCCAGCAGTGAGGTCAGGGGTCAGCCCCAGCATTTT.

This chain links TRBV4-3 with TRBJ1-2, with D perhaps matching TRBD1 (5 bases). The CDR3 covers 16 residues. V lost 0 bases and J 7 bases, leaving 18 bases between the germline ends. Germline V gene sequence: CDR1 LGHNA, CDR2 YSLEER. CDR3 sequence reads: CASSQDYPPRAGGYTF. In DNA, the CDR3 is TGCGCCAGCAGCCAAGATTATCCGCCCAGGGCCGGTGGCTACACCTTC.

The chain uses TRBV4-3 and TRBJ1-6, with unresolved D. This CDR3 is built from 14 residues. Germline V gene sequence: CDR1 LGHNA, CDR2 YSLEER. Trimming pared 4 bases from V and 11 bases from J, leaving 15 bases between. The CDR3 reads CASSPGGDLAPLHF. Written as DNA, the CDR3 is TGCGCCAGCAGCCCCGGAGGTGACCTCGCACCCCTCCACTTT.